The 15 T cell receptor beta chains reported below all come from one sample, sequenced in a study of blood T cell repertoires in COVID-19. TCRdb's copy holds only in-frame clones and misses some; the assay was immunoSEQ multiplex PCR. Of some 65,000 clones in the sample, 74% were seen once. Sequences were obtained from peripheral blood. The receptors were gathered from a woman older than 75 with acute or convalescent COVID-19.

The V and J genes are TRBV6-5 and TRBJ2-7; TRBD2 matches at 7 bases. J was trimmed by 0 bases and V by 4 bases; bases with no gene match: 3. The CDR3 contains 14 residues. CDR1 is MNHEY and CDR2 is SVGAGI in the germline V gene. CDR3 coding DNA: TGTGCCAGCAGTTTTCTAGCGGCCTCCTACGAGCAGTACTTC. It yields the protein CASSFLAASYEQYF.

This clone has only one observation. The chain is built from TRBV28 and TRBJ2-1; D is unresolved. The germline V and J ends were trimmed by 7 bases and 7 bases, with 14 bases remaining between them. The germline V gene encodes CDR1 MDHEN and CDR2 SYDVKM. CDR3 length: 13 amino acids. The CDR3 loop is CASNWVGRNEQFF. DNA of the CDR3: TGTGCCAGCAACTGGGTGGGCCGAAATGAGCAGTTCTTC.

Only a few counts were recorded for this clone. V and J are TRBV5-1 and TRBJ1-4, with 7 positions matching TRBD1. The CDR3 covers 15 residues. Germline CDR1 is SGHRS and CDR2 is YFSETQ. V lost 0 bases and J lost 7; bases outside the gene matches: 6. The CDR3 region has the DNA TGCGCCAGCAGCTTGGAAAACAGGGGAACTGAAAAACTGTTTTTT. Its translation: CASSLENRGTEKLFF.

The rearrangement joins TRBV3-1 (or the pseudogene TRBV3-2) to TRBJ1-4, with 8 bases identical to TRBD1. This CDR3 has 15 residues. Germline V gives CDR1 LGHDT, CDR2 YNNKEL (reference sequence). With V trimmed by 1 base and J by 7 bases, 5 bases remained unmatched. The DNA for the CDR3 is TGTGCCAGCAGCCAAGCAGGGGGCGCCGGTGAAAAACTGTTTTTT. It is translated as CASSQAGGAGEKLFF.

This chain uses TRBV18 with TRBJ2-7; perhaps TRBD2 as D (6 bases). Trimming stripped 6 bases from V and 0 bases from J, with 12 bases between. Per the germline V gene, CDR1 is KGHSH and CDR2 is LQKENI. The CDR3 runs 14 residues. CDR3 sequence (DNA): TGTGCCAGCTCTCTCGGGGGAAGCTCCTACGAGCAGTACTTC. Its translation is CASSLGGSSYEQYF.

This clone was observed at least ten times. This rearrangement joins TRBV14 to TRBJ2-7; tentative D call: TRBD1 (5 bases). The CDR3 extends over 12 amino acids. In germline, CDR1 is SGHDN, CDR2 FVKESK. Trimming left V 2 bases short and J 5 bases short, with 7 bases between. For the CDR3, the DNA is TGTGCCAGCAGCCAACGACAGCACGAGCAGTACTTC. Translated: CASSQRQHEQYF.

The chain employs TRBV7-2 and TRBJ2-3, with D possibly matching TRBD1 (7 bases). The CDR3 covers 19 residues. V was shortened by 5 bases and J by 1 base, with 25 bases between the two germline ends. Germline V gene data show CDR1 as SGHTA and CDR2 as FQGNSA. CDR3 in amino acids: CASSPRALFRGARTDTQYF. The CDR3 DNA reads as TGTGCCAGCAGCCCCAGAGCCCTCTTCAGGGGGGCCCGCACAGATACGCAGTATTTT.

This chain uses TRBV28 with TRBJ2-1; 10 positions agree with TRBD2. V gave up 7 bases and J gave up 5 bases; unmatched junction bases: 8. The CDR3 contains 15 residues. The germline V gene has CDR1 MDHEN and CDR2 SYDVKM. This CDR3 reads CASTLDLAGDNEQFF. The CDR3 coding sequence is TGTGCCAGCACCCTAGACCTAGCGGGAGACAATGAGCAGTTCTTC. Full variable domain (remainder filled in from reference TRBV28 and TRBJ2-1): DVKVTQSSRYLVKRTGEKVFLECVQDMDHENMFWYRQDPGLGLRLIYFSYDVKMKEKGDIPEGYSVSREKKERFSLILESASTNQTSMYLCASTLDLAGDNEQFFGPGTRLTVL.

In its sample, this clone was seen once. V usage is TRBV30 and J usage is TRBJ1-3; a possible D gene is TRBD1 (6 bases). The V gene lost 0 bases and the J gene lost 4 bases, with 10 bases spanning the gap. The CDR3 has 14 amino acids. Germline V CDR1 and CDR2: GTSNPN, SVGIG (reference sequence). For the CDR3, the DNA is TGTGCCTGGAGTGTGGGCAGGGGAGGAAACACCATATATTTT. This translates into CAWSVGRGGNTIYF.

The CDR3, as DNA: TGTGCCAGCAGCCCGGGACCGGGACTCCAATTCAATGAGCAGTTCTTC. Translating it yields CASSPGPGLQFNEQFF. V gene TRBV7-2 combines with J gene TRBJ2-1; tentatively, D is TRBD2 (6 bases). Germline V gives CDR1 SGHTA, CDR2 FQGNSA. Trimming took off 5 bases at V and 6 bases at J, with 20 bases between the two ends. The CDR3 covers 16 residues.

V usage is TRBV19 and J usage is TRBJ2-7, with D possibly TRBD2 on 5 matching bases. The CDR3 is 10 amino acids. The V gene lost 1 base and the J gene lost 10 bases, with 5 bases spanning the gap. The germline V gene encodes CDR1 LNHDA and CDR2 SQIVND (reference sequence). CDR3 sequence: CASSIAGQYF. DNA for the CDR3: TGTGCCAGTAGTATAGCGGGACAGTACTTC.

This chain links TRBV10-2 with TRBJ2-1, with 8 nucleotides matching TRBD2. V shed 7 bases and J 6 bases; nucleotides not matched to a gene: 11. Germline loops: CDR1 WSHSY, CDR2 SAAADI. This CDR3 contains 15 residues. CDR3 in DNA: TGCGCCAGCACCTTAGCGGGGCGGGGACGCAATGAGCAGTTCTTC. Translating it yields CASTLAGRGRNEQFF.

This CDR3 reads CASSSGQGYQFRNTIYF. CDR3 nucleotides: TGTGCCAGCAGCTCAGGACAGGGGTATCAGTTTAGAAACACCATATATTTT. The rearrangement joins TRBV7-2 to TRBJ1-3, with 9 bases fitting TRBD1. The CDR3 has 17 amino acids. The trim removed 4 bases at V and 5 bases at J, leaving 12 bases unmatched. Germline CDR1 reads SGHTA; CDR2 reads FQGNSA.

The chain is built from TRBV29-1 and TRBJ2-2; D might be TRBD2 (6 bases). Trimming removed 0 bases at V and 4 bases at J, with 6 bases between. The CDR3 covers 13 residues. From germline, CDR1 is SQVTM and CDR2 ANQGSEA. The CDR3 spells CSVEEGGTGELFF. CDR3 nucleotide sequence: TGCAGCGTTGAAGAGGGGGGCACCGGGGAGCTGTTTTTT.

This clone was seen more than once but under ten times. The V call is TRBV3-1 (or the pseudogene TRBV3-2), the J call TRBJ1-5; D might be TRBD1 (5 bases). V was cut by 4 bases and J by 1 base, with 8 bases left in between. The CDR3 is 14 residues long. Germline V gene data show CDR1 as LGHDT and CDR2 as YNNKEL (reference sequence). CDR3 sequence reads: CASSLRGSNQPQHF. The CDR3 DNA reads as TGTGCCAGCAGCCTCCGGGGGAGCAATCAGCCCCAGCATTTT.